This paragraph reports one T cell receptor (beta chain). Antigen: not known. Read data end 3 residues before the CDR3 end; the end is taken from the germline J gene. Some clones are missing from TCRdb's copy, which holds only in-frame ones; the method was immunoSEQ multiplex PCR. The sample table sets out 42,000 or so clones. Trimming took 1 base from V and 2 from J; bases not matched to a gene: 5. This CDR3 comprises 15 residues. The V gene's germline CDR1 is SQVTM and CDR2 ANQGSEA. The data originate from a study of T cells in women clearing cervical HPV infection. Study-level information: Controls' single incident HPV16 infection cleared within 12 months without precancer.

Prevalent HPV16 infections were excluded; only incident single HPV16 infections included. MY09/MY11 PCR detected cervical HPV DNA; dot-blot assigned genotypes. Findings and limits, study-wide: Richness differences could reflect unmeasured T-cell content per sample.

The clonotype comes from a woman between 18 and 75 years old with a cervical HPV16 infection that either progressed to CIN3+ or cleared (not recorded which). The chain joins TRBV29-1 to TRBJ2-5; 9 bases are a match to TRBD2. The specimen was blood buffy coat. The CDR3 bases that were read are TGCAGCGTTGAAGGTGCGGCGGGGGGGCAAGAGACC. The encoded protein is CSVEGAAGGQET. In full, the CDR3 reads CSVEGAAGGQETQYF. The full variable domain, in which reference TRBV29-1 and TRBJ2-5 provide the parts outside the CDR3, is SAVISQKPSRDICQRGTSLTIQCQVDSQVTMMFWYRQQPGQSLTLIATANQGSEATYESGFVIDKFPISRPNLTFSTLTVSNMSPEDSSIYLCSVEGAAGGQETQYFGPGTRLLVL.